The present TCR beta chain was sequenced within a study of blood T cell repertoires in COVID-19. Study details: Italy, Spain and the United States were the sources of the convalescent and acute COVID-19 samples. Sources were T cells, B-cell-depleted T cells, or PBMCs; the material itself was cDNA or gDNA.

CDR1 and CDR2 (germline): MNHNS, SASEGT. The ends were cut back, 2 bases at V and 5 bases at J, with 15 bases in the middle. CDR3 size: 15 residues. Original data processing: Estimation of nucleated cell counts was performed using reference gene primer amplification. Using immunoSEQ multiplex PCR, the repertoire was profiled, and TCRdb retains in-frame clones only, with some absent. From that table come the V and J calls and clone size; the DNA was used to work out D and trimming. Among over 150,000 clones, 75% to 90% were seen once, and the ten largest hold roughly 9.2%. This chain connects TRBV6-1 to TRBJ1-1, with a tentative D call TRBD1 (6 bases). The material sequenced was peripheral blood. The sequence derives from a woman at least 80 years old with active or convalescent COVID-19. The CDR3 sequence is CASSEYQGTGTEAFF. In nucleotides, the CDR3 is TGTGCCAGCAGTGAATATCAGGGGACGGGAACTGAAGCTTTCTTT.